This T cell receptor beta chain was identified during a study of T cell repertoires in cytomegalovirus infection. Overall study: As its CMV epitopes, the study selected recently identified HLA-C-restricted and well-studied HLA-B-restricted targets. Matching HLA type and CMV infection were both indicated by public TCR beta signatures. Regarding the study as a whole: Ex vivo, HLA-C-restricted CMV-specific TCR beta clonotypes prevailed over the rest of the response. Summed frequency of public TCR beta families distinguished CMV carriers with the relevant HLA.

TCRdb passed the reads through MiXCR, listing each CDR3 protein once. The sample lists under 500,000 distinct CDR3 sequences; about 42% were seen once. The CDR3 length is 14 residues. Germline lookup yields CDR1 SEHNR and CDR2 FQNEAQ (reference sequence). On this clonotype itself: What it binds is unknown. One end of the junction is discordant with germline, which a read error may explain.

This clonotype was obtained from a human donor in good health (CMV status not recorded). Some clones in this sample may be carry-over from other donors' samples. The sequences come from cultured PBMCs, collected from culture after CMV antigen stimulation. This rearrangement joins TRBV7-9 to TRBJ2-7; 11 nucleotides agree with TRBD2. The CDR3, as DNA: TGTGCCAGCAGTGTAGCGGGGGGGGAGTACGCGCAGTACTTC. This translates into CASSVAGGEYAQYF. The complete variable domain, with remaining parts taken from reference TRBV7-9 and TRBJ2-7, reads DTGVSQNPRHKITKRGQNVTFRCDPISEHNRLYWYRQTLGQGPEFLTYFQNEAQLEKSRLLSDRFSAERPKGSFSTLEIQRTEQGDSAMYLCASSVAGGEYAQYFGPGTRLTVT.